The following is a T cell receptor beta chain sequence with its context. Sorted-subset replicate PCRs used roughly 220 ng DNA, about 30,000 T cell genomes. In the original analysis: Filtering differed, since immunoSEQ gave only junction sequences and no quality scores. Sequencing used immunoSEQ multiplex PCR; TCRdb keeps in-frame clones, though not all of them. Clonal size and the V and J genes are those of that table, whereas D and trimming came from the DNA. Of a few million clones in the sample, 93% were seen once. Naive CD8 populations comprised CD45RO-negative cells positively selected for CCR7, excluding terminally differentiated effector memory CD45RA+ cells. The data were taken from a study of shared clonotypes between healthy human individuals. Looking at the study overall: Every donor yielded three CD4 naive, three CD4 memory, two CD8 naive and one CD8 memory plate.

The CDR3 runs 14 residues. Germline values: CDR1 MDHEN, CDR2 SYDVKM. Between the trimmed V and J ends, which lost 5 bases and 2 bases, there was a span of 13 bases. The source is a man younger than 30 in good health. Some clones in this sample may be carry-over from other donors' samples. The genes are TRBV28 and TRBJ2-7; possibly TRBD1 for D (5 bases). Sample: naive CD8+ T cells from PBMCs. CDR3 amino acids: CASSLSGYPYEQYF. CDR3 in DNA: TGTGCCAGCAGTCTCTCAGGGTACCCCTACGAGCAGTACTTC.